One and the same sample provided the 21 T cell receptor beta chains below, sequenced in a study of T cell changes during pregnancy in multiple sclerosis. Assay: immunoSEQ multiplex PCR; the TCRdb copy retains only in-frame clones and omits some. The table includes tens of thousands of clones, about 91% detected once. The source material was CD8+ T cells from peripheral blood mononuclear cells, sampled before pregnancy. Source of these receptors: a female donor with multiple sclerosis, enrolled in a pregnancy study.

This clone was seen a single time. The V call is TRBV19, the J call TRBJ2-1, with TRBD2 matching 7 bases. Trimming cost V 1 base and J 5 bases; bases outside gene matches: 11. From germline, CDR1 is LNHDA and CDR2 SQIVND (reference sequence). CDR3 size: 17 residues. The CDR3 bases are TGTGCCAGTAGTATAGGGTCGGGAGGCCCACTTAACAATGAGCAGTTCTTC. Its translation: CASSIGSGGPLNNEQFF.

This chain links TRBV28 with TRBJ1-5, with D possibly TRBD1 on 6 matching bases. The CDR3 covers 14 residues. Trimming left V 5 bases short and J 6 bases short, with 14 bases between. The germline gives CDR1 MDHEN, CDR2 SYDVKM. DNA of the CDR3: TGTGCCAGCAGTCTCTCAGGGGAGGGTCAGCCCCAGCATTTT. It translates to CASSLSGEGQPQHF.

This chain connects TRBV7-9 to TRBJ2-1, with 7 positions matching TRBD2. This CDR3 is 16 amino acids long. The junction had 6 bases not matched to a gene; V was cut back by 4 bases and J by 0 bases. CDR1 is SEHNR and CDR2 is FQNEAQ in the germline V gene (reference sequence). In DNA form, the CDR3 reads TGTGCCAGCAGCTCAAGCGGGGCCAGCTCCTACAATGAGCAGTTCTTC. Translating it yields CASSSSGASSYNEQFF.

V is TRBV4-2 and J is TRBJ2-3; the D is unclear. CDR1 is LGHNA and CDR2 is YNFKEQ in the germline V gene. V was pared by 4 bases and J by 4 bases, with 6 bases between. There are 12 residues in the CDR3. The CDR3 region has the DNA TGTGCCAGCAGCCCGCCGGCAGATACGCAGTATTTT. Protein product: CASSPPADTQYF.

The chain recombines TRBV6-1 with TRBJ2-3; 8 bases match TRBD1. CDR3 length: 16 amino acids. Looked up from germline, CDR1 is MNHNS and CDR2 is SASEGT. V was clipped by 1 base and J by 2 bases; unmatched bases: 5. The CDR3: CASSEGPGQVTDTQYF. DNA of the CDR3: TGTGCCAGCAGTGAAGGGCCGGGACAGGTCACAGATACGCAGTATTTT.

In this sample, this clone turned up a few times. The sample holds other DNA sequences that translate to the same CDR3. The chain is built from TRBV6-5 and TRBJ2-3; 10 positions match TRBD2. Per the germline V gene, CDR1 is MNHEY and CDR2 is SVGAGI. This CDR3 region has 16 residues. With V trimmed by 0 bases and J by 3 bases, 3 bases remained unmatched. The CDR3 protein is CASSYSLAGATDTQYF. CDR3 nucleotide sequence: TGTGCCAGCAGTTACTCTCTAGCGGGGGCTACAGATACGCAGTATTTT.

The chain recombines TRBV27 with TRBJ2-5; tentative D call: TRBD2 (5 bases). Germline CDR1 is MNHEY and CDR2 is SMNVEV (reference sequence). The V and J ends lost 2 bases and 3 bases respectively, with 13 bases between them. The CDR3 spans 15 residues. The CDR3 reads CASSLSPGRKETQYF. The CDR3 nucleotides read TGTGCCAGCAGTTTAAGTCCGGGGAGAAAAGAGACCCAGTACTTC.

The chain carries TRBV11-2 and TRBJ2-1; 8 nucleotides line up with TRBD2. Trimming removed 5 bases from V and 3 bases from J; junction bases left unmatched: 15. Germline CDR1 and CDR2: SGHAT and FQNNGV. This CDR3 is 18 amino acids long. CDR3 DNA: TGTGCCAGCAGCCTTTTCGGGGGGGTGGCTAGCGACTACAATGAGCAGTTCTTC. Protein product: CASSLFGGVASDYNEQFF.

CDR3 coding DNA: TGTGCCAGCAGCGCGGACAGGGGACTGGAGACTGAAGCTTTCTTT. Its translation is CASSADRGLETEAFF. The chain combines TRBV7-9 with TRBJ1-1; TRBD1 aligns across 9 bases. Germline values: CDR1 SEHNR, CDR2 FQNEAQ (reference sequence). The V and J ends lost 5 bases and 5 bases, in that order; junction bases with no gene match: 9. This CDR3 has 15 residues.

CDR3 nucleotides: TGTGCCAGCTCACCCTGGGGGGACGAAAAACTGTTTTTT. It translates to CASSPWGDEKLFF. The J gene is TRBJ1-4, the V gene TRBV18; D perhaps matches TRBD1 (5 bases). The V gene lost 3 bases and the J gene lost 8 bases, with 10 bases spanning the gap. From germline, CDR1 is KGHSH and CDR2 LQKENI. The CDR3 contains 13 residues. Supplemented by reference TRBV18 and TRBJ1-4, the full variable domain reads NAGVMQNPRHLVRRRGQEARLRCSPMKGHSHVYWYRQLPEEGLKFMVYLQKENIIDESGMPKERFSAEFPKEGPSILRIQQVVRGDSAAYFCASSPWGDEKLFFGSGTQLSVL.

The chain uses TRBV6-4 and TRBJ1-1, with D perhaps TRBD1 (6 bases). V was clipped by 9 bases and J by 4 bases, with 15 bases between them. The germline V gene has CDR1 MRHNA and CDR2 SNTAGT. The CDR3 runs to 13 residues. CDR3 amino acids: CASIKGGATEAFF. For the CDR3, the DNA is TGTGCCAGTATAAAAGGGGGGGCCACTGAAGCTTTCTTT.

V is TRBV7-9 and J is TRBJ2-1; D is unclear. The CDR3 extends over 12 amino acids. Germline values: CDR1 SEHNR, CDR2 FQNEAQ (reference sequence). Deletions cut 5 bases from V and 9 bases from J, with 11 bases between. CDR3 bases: TGTGCCAGCAGCCTCTCAGTGGTTGAGCAGTTCTTC. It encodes CASSLSVVEQFF.

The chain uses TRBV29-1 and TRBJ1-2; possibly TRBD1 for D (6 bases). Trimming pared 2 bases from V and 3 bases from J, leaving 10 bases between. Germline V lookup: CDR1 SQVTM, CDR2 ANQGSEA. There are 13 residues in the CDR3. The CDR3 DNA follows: TGCAGCGTTGAACCCACAGGGTACTATGGCTACACCTTC. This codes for CSVEPTGYYGYTF.

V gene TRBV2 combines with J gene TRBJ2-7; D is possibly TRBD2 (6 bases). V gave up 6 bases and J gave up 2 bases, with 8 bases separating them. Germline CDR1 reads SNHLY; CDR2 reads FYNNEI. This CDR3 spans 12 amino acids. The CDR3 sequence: CASRGGAYEQYF. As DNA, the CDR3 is TGTGCCAGCAGGGGGGGAGCCTACGAGCAGTACTTC.

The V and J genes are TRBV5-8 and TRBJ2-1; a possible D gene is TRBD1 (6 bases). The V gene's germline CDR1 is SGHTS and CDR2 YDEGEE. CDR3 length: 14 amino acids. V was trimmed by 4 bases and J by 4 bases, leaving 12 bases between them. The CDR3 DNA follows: TGTGCCAGCAGCATATTAACAGGGTACAATGAGCAGTTCTTC. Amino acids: CASSILTGYNEQFF.

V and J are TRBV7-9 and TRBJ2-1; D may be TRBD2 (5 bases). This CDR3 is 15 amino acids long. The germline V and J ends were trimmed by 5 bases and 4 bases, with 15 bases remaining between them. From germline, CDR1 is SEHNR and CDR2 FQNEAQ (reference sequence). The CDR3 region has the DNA TGTGCCAGCAGCACGGGGATGGGAGCATACAATGAGCAGTTCTTC. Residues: CASSTGMGAYNEQFF.

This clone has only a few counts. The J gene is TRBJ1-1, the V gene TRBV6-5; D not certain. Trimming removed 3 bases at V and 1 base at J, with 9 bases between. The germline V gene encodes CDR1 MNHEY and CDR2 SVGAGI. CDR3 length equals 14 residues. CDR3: CASSYQDPNTEAFF. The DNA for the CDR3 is TGTGCCAGCAGTTATCAGGATCCGAACACTGAAGCTTTCTTT.

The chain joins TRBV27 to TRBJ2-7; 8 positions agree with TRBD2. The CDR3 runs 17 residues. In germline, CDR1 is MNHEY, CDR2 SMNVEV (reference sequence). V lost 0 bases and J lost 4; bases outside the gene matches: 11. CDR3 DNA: TGTGCCAGCAGTTTATCCCGACCAGCGGGAGAAGGATACGAGCAGTACTTC. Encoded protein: CASSLSRPAGEGYEQYF.

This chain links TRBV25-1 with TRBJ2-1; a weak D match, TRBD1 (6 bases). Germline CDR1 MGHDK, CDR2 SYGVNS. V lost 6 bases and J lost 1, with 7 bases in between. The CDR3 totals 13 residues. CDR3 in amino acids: CASRTGSYNEQFF. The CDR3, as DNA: TGTGCCAGCAGAACAGGGTCCTACAATGAGCAGTTCTTC.

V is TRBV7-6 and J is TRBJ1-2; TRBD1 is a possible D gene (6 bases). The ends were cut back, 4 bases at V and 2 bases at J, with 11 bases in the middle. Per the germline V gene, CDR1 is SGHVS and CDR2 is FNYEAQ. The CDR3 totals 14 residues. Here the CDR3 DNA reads TGTGCCAGCAGCTCGGGACATACGAACTATGGCTACACCTTC. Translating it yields CASSSGHTNYGYTF.

CDR3 sequence reads: CASSLGVREQYF. The CDR3 nucleotides read TGTGCCAGCAGCTTAGGAGTTCGCGAGCAGTACTTC. The chain uses TRBV11-2 and TRBJ2-7; D is uncertain. There are 12 residues in the CDR3. CDR1 is SGHAT, CDR2 FQNNGV, per germline. V gave up 1 base and J gave up 6 bases, with 7 bases separating them.